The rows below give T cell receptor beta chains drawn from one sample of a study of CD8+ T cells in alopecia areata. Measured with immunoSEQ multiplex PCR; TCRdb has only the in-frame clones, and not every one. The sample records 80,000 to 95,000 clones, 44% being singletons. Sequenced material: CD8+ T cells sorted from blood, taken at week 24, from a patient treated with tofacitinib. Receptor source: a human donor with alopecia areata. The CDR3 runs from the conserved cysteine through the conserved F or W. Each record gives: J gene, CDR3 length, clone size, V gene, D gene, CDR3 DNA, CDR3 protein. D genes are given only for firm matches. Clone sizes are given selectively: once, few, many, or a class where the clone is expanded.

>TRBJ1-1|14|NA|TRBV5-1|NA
TGCGCCAGCAGCGGGGGACACCTGAACACTGAAGCTTTCTTT
CASSGGHLNTEAFF
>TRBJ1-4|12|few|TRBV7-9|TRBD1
TGTGCCAGCAGCACACCTCCGACAGGGGGCGATTTT
CASSTPPTGGDF
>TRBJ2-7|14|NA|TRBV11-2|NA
TGTGCCAGCAGCTTGACCGGCCTCCCCTACGAGCAGTACTTC
CASSLTGLPYEQYF
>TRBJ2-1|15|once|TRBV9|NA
TGTGCCAGCAGCGTAGGATCTATTTCTTACAATGAGCAGTTCTTC
CASSVGSISYNEQFF
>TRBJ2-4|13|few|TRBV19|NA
TGTGCCAGTAGTATGAGAGGGAACAACATTCAGTACTTC
CASSMRGNNIQYF
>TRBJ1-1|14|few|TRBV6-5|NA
TGTGCCAGCAGTTTCCGTACCGCCGGGACTGAAGCTTTCTTT
CASSFRTAGTEAFF
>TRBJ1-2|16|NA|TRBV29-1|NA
TGCAGCGTTGTGGACCCTGTTGGGGGGCGCGGCTATGGCTACACCTTC
CSVVDPVGGRGYGYTF
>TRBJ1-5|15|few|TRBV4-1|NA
TGCGCCAGCAGCCCTTGGACTGCGGGCAATCAGCCCCAGCATTTT
CASSPWTAGNQPQHF
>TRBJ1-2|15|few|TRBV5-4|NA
TGTGCCAGCAGCTTGGTGGGGGGCGCCGTTGATGGCTACACCTTC
CASSLVGGAVDGYTF
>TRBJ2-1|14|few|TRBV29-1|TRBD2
TGCAGCGCTTGGGAGGGACTAGCTTACAATGAGCAGTTCTTC
CSAWEGLAYNEQFF
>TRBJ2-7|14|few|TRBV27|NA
TGTGCCAGCAGTTTGGTGGGCGGACCCTACGAGCAGTACTTC
CASSLVGGPYEQYF
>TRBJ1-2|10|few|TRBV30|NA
TGTGCCTGGGCTGGTAATGGCTACACCTTC
CAWAGNGYTF
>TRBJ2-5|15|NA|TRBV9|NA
TGTGCCAGCAGCGTACGTGAAGGCCCGGGGGAGACCCAGTACTTC
CASSVREGPGETQYF
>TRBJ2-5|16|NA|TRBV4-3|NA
TGCGCCAGCAGCCAAGCCCACCTTTTGAAAGAAGAGACCCAGTACTTC
CASSQAHLLKEETQYF
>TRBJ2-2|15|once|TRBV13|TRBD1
TGTGCCAGCAGCTTCGGGACAGGGGGGCTCGGGGAGCTGTTTTTT
CASSFGTGGLGELFF
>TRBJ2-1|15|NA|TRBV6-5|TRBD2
TGTGCCAGCAGTGCTAGCGGGAACTCCTACAATGAGCAGTTCTTC
CASSASGNSYNEQFF
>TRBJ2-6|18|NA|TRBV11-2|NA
TGTGCCAGCAGCCAGACAGGCGGGTTTGGCTCTGGGGCCAACGTCCTGACTTTC
CASSQTGGFGSGANVLTF
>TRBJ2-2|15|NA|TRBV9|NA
TGTGCCAGCAGCGAGGGGGGTATTGGTACCGGGGAGCTGTTTTTT
CASSEGGIGTGELFF
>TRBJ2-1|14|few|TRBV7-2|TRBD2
TGTGCCAGCAGCTTCGGGACTAGCGGGAATGAGCAGTTCTTC
CASSFGTSGNEQFF
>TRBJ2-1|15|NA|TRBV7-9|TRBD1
TGTGCCAGCAGCTATCCGGACAGGGGACACCATGAGCAGTTCTTC
CASSYPDRGHHEQFF
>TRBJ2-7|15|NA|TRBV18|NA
TGTGCCAGCTCACCAGAGGCGGGCAACCCCTACGAGCAGTACTTC
CASSPEAGNPYEQYF
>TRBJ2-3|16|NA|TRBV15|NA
TGTGCCACCAGCAGAGTGTTGGGGTTTCGGGGAGATACGCAGTATTTT
CATSRVLGFRGDTQYF
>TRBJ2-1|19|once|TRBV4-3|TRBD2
TGCGCCAGCAGCCAAGCCGGGACTAGCGGGAGTAGGATTTACAATGAGCAGTTCTTC
CASSQAGTSGSRIYNEQFF
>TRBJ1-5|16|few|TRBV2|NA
TGTGCCAGCAGTGAATCCTCGGGGGTTTACCGGGAGCCCCAGCATTTT
CASSESSGVYREPQHF
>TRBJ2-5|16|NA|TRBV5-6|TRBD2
TGTGCCAGCAGCTTGGCCAGCGGGAGGGCCGGGGAGACCCAGTACTTC
CASSLASGRAGETQYF
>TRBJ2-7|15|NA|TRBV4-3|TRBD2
TGCGCCAGCAGCCGAGGAACGGGGGGCTCCTACGAGCAGTACTTC
CASSRGTGGSYEQYF
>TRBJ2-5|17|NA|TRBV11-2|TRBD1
TGTGCCAGCAGCTTAGTATTACAACAGGGGTTCCAAGAGACCCAGTACTTC
CASSLVLQQGFQETQYF
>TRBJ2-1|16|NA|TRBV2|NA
TGTGCCAGCAGTGAATGGGACTTTGGTAGTTACAATGAGCAGTTCTTC
CASSEWDFGSYNEQFF
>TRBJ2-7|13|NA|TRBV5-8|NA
TGTGCCAGCAGCGCGGTTTCGTCCTACGAGCAGTACTTC
CASSAVSSYEQYF
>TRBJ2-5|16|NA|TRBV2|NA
TGTGCCAGCAGCACCCAGGGGCTGGTCTCCCAAGAGACCCAGTACTTC
CASSTQGLVSQETQYF
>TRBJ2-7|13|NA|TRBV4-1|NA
TGCGCCAGCAGCCTGGGAAGGGCCAACGAGCAGTACTTC
CASSLGRANEQYF
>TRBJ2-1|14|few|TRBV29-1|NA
TGCAGCGTTGAAGGGAGGCAGGGGCACAATGAGCAGTTCTTC
CSVEGRQGHNEQFF
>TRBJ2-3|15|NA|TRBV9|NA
TGTGCCAGCAGCGCGACCCGGGGGAGCACAGATACGCAGTATTTT
CASSATRGSTDTQYF
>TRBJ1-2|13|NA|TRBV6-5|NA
TGTGCCAGCAGTTATACGGGGAGATATGGCTACACCTTC
CASSYTGRYGYTF
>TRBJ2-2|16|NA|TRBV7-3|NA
TGTGCCAGCAGCTCTAGGACACCGCCGAACACCGGGGAGCTGTTTTTT
CASSSRTPPNTGELFF
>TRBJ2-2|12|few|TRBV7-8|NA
TGTGCCAGCAGCTTAGGCACCGGGGAGCTGTTTTTT
CASSLGTGELFF
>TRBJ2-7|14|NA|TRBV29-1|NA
TGCAGCGCCATGACTAGTTTGAGCTCCTACGAGCAGTACTTC
CSAMTSLSSYEQYF
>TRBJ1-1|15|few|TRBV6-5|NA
TGTGCCAGCAGTTACTCGGACAGCTTTGCCACTGAAGCTTTCTTT
CASSYSDSFATEAFF
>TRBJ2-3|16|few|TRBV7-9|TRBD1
TGTGCCAGCAGCCCGGCGGACAGGGGAATATTGGATACGCAGTATTTT
CASSPADRGILDTQYF
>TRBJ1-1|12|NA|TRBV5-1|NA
TGCGCCAGCAGCTCGGGATCCACTGAAGCTTTCTTT
CASSSGSTEAFF